This T cell receptor (beta chain) was sequenced during a study of beta chain features in type 1 diabetes. Expressed TCRB transcripts were sequenced after all isolated RNA was converted to cDNA. TCRdb's table, derived via immunoSEQ multiplex PCR, lists solely in-frame clones and lacks some. The repertoire holds about 240,000 clones, around 26% seen once, with roughly 4.1% in the top ten. The CDR3 runs 15 residues. The V gene end was trimmed by 5 bases and the J gene end by 5 bases; junction bases not matched to a gene: 8. Germline CDR1 and CDR2: GTSNPN and SVGIG (reference sequence). Study-level results: Reduced insertions and increased deletions marked VDJ junctions in type 1 diabetes patients. The question left open here concerned HLA type influencing TCRB rearrangement.

This clone was found a few times. Its antigen is as yet unknown. The sample was central memory CD4+ T cells from blood. This clonotype was obtained from a man younger than 40 in good health. The V and J genes are TRBV30 and TRBJ2-2; 10 bases match TRBD1. CDR3 region: CAWATGGDGTGELFF. The DNA for the CDR3 is TGTGCCTGGGCGACAGGGGGCGATGGTACCGGGGAGCTGTTTTTT.